This T cell receptor (beta chain) was profiled in a study of siplizumab effects on memory and regulatory T cells. Roughly 10^5 TCR templates underwent assay in each sample. Generated by immunoSEQ multiplex PCR, the TCRdb table keeps only in-frame clones and is missing some. The profile shows 50,000 to 70,000 clones, about 96% of them singletons. Turning to this clone: Its antigen is undetermined.

Study-wide findings and caveats: Sequences below about 10^-5 frequency were poorly captured, and few alloreactive clones mapped to unstimulated subsets. An assignable phenotype, naive or memory, was missing from roughly 77-94% of proliferating CD4+ or CD8+ clones.

V was cut by 5 bases and J by 6 bases, with 10 bases left in between. Per germline, CDR1 MDHEN and CDR2 SYDVKM. This CDR3 comprises 12 residues. Sequencing used naive CD8+ T cells sorted from blood. The chain recombines TRBV28 with TRBJ1-2, with D uncertain. This TCR came from a human donor in good health. CDR3 DNA sequence: TGTGCCAGCAGTCTAGGGTCGGATGGCTACACCTTC. Protein product: CASSLGSDGYTF.